Ten or more counts support the clone carrying this T cell receptor (beta chain). Its antigen is undetermined. Listed TCR primers and previously described methods were used for bulk TCR libraries. TCRdb independently ran MiXCR on the PCR reads; one entry per CDR3 protein. The sample shows some 580,000 distinct CDR3 sequences, 25% of them seen only once. The CDR3 is 11 amino acids. V was trimmed by 10 bases and J by 8 bases, leaving 11 bases between them. CDR1 is MNHEY, CDR2 SMNVEV, per germline (reference sequence). The data were obtained in a study of molecular identifiers for immune sequencing clone quantification. Study at large: Replicate experiments divided RNA from 20,000 or 100,000 naive CD8 cells into five parts and sequenced four.

Study-level points and caveats: Under 1% of molecules in naive cells, but over 98% of effector molecules, belonged to clones above 20 RNA copies. Because of identical TCR molecules sharing a barcode, sizes of highly expanded clones could be underestimated.

Sequenced material: naive CD8+ T cells from blood, with Jurkat cell RNA spiked in. Subset of the sample: FACS-sorted CD8+CD4-CCR7+CD45RA+ naive T cells. The chain couples TRBV27 to TRBJ1-4; no clear D gene. This receptor was obtained from a human donor in good health. Some libraries in this study had Jurkat cell RNA spiked in. CDR3: CATLNQEKLFF. CDR3 DNA sequence: TGTGCCACCCTGAACCAGGAAAAACTGTTTTTT.